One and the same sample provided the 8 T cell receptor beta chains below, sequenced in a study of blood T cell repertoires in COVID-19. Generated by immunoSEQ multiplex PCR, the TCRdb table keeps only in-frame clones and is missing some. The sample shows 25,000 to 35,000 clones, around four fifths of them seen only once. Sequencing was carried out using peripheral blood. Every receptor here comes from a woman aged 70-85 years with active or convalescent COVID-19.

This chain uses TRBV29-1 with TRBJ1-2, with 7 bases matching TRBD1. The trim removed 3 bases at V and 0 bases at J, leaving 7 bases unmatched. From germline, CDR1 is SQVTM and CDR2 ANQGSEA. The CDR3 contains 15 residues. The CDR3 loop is CSVDGQDTTNYGYTF. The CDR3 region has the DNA TGCAGCGTTGACGGACAGGATACAACTAACTATGGCTACACCTTC.

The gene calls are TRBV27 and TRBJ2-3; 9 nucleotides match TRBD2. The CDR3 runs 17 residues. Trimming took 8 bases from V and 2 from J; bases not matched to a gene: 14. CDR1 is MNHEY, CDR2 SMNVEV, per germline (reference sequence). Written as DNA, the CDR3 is TGTGCCAGCGGGATAGGTACCCTAGCGGGGCCCACAGATACGCAGTATTTT. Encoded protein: CASGIGTLAGPTDTQYF.

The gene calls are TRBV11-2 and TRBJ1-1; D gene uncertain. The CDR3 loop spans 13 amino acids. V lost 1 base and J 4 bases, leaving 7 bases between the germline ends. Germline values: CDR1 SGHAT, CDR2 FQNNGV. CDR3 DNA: TGTGCCAGCAGCTTAGCTTTGAGCACTGAAGCTTTCTTT. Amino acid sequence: CASSLALSTEAFF.

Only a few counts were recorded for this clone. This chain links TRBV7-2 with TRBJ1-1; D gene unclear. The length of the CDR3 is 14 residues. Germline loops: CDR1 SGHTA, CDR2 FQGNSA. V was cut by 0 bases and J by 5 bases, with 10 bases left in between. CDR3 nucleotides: TGTGCCAGCAGCTTAGCCTCGACTGTAACTGAAGCTTTCTTT. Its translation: CASSLASTVTEAFF.

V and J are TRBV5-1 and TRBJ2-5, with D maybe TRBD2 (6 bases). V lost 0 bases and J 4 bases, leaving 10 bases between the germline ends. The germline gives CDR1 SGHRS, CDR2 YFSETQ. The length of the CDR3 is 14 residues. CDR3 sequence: CASSLVTSRETQYF. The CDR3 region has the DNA TGCGCCAGCAGCTTGGTAACTAGCCGAGAGACCCAGTACTTC.

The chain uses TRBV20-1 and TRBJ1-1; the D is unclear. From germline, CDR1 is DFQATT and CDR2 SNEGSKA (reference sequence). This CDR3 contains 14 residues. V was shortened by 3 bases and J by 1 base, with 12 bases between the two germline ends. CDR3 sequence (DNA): TGCAGTGCTAGTGGAGGAGCCCGGAACACTGAAGCTTTCTTT. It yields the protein CSASGGARNTEAFF.

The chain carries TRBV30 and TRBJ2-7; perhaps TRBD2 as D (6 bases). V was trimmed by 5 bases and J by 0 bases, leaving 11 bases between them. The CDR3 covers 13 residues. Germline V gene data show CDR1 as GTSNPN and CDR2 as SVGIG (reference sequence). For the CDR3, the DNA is TGTGCCTGGGGGACTCCAAGCTCCTACGAGCAGTACTTC. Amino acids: CAWGTPSSYEQYF. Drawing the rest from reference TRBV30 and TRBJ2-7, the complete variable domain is SQTIHQWPATLVQPVGSPLSLECTVEGTSNPNLYWYRQAAGRGLQLLFYSVGIGQISSEVPQNLSASRPQDRQFILSSKKLLLSDSGFYLCAWGTPSSYEQYFGPGTRLTVT.

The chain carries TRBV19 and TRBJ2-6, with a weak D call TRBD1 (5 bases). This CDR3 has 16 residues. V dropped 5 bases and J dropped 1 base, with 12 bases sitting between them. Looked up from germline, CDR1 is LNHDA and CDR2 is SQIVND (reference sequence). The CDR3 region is CASSLSQGSGANVLTF. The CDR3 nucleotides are TGTGCCAGTAGTTTATCCCAGGGTTCTGGGGCCAACGTCCTGACTTTC.